This TCR beta chain was sequenced during a study of blood T cell repertoires in COVID-19. Study in general: The study drew acute and convalescent COVID-19 samples from the United States, Italy and Spain. Nucleic acid was either cDNA or gDNA, and it came from T cells, B-cell-depleted T cells, or PBMCs.

As handled by the study authors: Estimation of nucleated cell counts was performed using reference gene primer amplification. Profiled with immunoSEQ multiplex PCR; TCRdb holds only in-frame clones, not every one. V and J calls and clone size come straight from that table; D and trimming were deduced from the DNA. Of over 110,000 clones detected, roughly 88% appear once; the ten largest clones hold roughly 1.6%. V was cut by 0 bases and J by 4 bases, with 14 bases left in between. Germline-derived CDR1 and CDR2 are SGHRS and YFSETQ. This CDR3 has 15 residues. The material sequenced was peripheral blood. The gene calls are TRBV5-1 and TRBJ2-7; D is perhaps TRBD1 (6 bases). The TCR comes from a woman aged 45 to 65 with acute or convalescent COVID-19. The CDR3 DNA reads TGCGCCAGCAGCTTGGGGCCAGGGGTCGTTTACGAGCAGTACTTC. It specifies CASSLGPGVVYEQYF.